The clone carrying this T cell receptor (beta chain) qualifies as large. Its cognate antigen is unknown. TRBV12-4/TRBJ1-2 clonotypes were amplified with adaptor-ligated barcode primers. Via MiXCR, TCRdb re-called the multiplex PCR reads, giving one row per CDR3 protein. The repertoire has approximately 240 distinct CDR3 sequences, more than 3.5% of them found once; the top ten carry about 38%. Broader study findings: In terms of TCR gene usage, tumor memory CD4+ T cells clustered together with blood and lymph node memory CD4+ cells, as well as with lymph node naive CD4+ cells.

The CDR3 loop spans 12 amino acids. Trimming took 2 bases from V and 4 from J, leaving 5 bases between them. The gene calls are TRBV12-3 or TRBV12-4 and TRBJ1-2; D ambiguous. The source material was naive CD4+ T cells sorted from blood. Sample subset: naive CD4+ T cells, CD4+CD45RA+CD25-. This sequence was found in a female donor with breast cancer. CDR3 protein: CASSLTTYGYTF. The CDR3 DNA is TGTGCCAGCAGTTTAACGACCTATGGCTACACCTTC.